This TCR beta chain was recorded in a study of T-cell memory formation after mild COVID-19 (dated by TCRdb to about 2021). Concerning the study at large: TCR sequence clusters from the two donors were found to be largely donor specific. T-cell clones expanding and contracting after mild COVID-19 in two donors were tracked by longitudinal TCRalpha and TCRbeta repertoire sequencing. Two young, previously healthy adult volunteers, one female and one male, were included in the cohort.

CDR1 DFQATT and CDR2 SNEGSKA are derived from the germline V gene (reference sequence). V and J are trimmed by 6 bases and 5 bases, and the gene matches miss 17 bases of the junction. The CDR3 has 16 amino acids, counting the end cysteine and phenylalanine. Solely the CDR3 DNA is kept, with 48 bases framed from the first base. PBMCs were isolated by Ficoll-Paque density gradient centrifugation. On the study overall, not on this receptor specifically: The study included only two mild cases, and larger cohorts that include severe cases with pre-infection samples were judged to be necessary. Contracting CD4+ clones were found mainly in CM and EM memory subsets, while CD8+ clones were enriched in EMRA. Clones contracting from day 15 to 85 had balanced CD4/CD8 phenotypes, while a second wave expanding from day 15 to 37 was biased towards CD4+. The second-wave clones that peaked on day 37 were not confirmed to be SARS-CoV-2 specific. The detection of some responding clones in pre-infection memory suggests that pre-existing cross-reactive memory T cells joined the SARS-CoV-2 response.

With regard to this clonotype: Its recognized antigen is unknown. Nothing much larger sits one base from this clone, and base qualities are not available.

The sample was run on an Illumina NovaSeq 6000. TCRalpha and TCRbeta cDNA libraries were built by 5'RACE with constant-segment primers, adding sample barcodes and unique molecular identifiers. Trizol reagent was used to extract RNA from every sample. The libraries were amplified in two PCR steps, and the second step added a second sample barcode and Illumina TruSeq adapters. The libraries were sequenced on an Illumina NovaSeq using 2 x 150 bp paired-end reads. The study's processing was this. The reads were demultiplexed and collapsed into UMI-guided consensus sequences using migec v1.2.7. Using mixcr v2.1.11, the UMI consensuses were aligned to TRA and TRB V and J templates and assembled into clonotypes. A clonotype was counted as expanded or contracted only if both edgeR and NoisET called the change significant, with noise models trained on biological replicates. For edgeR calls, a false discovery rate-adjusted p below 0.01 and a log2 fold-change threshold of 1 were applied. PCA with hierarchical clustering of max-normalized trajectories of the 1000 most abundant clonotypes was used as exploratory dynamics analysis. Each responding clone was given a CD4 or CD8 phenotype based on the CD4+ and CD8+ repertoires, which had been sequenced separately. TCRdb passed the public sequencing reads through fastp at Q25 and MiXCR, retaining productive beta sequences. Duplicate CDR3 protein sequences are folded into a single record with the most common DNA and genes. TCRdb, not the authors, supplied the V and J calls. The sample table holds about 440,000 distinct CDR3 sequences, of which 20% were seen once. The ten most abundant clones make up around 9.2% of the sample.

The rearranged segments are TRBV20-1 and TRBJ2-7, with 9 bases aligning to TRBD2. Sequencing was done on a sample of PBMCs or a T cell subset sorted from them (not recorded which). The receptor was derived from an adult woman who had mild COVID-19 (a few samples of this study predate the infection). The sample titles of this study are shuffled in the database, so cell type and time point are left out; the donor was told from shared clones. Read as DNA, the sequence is TGCAGTGCCCGTCCGGTAGCGGGAGTCTCCCTCCACGAGCAGTACTTC. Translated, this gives CSARPVAGVSLHEQYF.